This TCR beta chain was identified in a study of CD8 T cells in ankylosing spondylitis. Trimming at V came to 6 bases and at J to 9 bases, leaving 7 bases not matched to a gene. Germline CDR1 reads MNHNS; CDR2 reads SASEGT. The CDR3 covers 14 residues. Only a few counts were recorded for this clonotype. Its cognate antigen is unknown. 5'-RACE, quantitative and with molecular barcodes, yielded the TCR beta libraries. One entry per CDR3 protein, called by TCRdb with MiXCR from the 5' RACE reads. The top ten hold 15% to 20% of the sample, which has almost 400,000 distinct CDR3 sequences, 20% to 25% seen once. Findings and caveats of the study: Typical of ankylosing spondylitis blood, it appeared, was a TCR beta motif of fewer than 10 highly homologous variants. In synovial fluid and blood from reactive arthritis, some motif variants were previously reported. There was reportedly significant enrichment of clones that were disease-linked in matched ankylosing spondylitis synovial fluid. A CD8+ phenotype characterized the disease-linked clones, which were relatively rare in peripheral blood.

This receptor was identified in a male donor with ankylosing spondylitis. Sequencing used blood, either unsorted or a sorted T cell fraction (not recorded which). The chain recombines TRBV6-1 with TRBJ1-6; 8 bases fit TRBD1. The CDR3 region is CASREQGEVSPLHF. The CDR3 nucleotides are TGTGCCAGCAGAGAACAGGGGGAGGTTTCACCCCTCCACTTT.